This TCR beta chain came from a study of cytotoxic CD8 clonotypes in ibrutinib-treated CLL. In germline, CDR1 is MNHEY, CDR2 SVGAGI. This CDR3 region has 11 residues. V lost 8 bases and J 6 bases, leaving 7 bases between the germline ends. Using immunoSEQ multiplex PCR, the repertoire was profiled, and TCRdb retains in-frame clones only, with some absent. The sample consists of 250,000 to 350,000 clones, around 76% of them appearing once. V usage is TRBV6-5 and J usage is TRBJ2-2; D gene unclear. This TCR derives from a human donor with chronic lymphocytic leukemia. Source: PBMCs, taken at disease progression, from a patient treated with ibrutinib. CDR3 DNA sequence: TGTGCCAGCGTAGGCCCCGGGGAGCTGTTTTTT. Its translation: CASVGPGELFF.